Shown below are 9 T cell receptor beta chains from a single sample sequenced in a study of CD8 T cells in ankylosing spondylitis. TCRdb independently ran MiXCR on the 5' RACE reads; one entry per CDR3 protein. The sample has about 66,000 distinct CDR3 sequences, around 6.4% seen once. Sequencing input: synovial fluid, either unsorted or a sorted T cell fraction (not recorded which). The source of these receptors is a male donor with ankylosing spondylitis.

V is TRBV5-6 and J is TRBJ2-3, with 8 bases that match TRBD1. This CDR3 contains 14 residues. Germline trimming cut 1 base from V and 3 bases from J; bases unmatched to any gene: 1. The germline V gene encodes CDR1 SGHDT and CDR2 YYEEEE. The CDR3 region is CASSLQGATDTQYF. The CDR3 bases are TGTGCCAGCAGCTTGCAGGGGGCTACAGATACGCAGTATTTT.

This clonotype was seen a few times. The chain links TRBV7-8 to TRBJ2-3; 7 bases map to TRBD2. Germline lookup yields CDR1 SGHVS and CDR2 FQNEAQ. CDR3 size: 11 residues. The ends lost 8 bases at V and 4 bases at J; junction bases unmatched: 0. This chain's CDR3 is CASRGADTQYF. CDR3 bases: TGTGCCAGCCGGGGGGCAGATACGCAGTATTTT.

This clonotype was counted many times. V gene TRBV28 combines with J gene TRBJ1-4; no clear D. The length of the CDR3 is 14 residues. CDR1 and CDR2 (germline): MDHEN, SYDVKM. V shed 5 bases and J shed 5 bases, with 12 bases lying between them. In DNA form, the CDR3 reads TGTGCCAGCAGTCCCCAAGGAGGGAATGAAAAACTGTTTTTT. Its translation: CASSPQGGNEKLFF.

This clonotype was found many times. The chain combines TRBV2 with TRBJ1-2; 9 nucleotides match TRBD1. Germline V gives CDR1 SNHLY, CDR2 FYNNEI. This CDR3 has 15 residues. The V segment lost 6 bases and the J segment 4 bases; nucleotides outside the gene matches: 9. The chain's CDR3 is CASRDPGTGTYGYTF. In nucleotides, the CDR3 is TGTGCCAGCAGGGACCCCGGGACAGGGACCTATGGCTACACCTTC. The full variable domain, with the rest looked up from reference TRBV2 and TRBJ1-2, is EPEVTQTPSHQVTQMGQEVILRCVPISNHLYFYWYRQILGQKVEFLVSFYNNEISEKSEIFDDQFSVERPDGSNFTLKIRSTKLEDSAMYFCASRDPGTGTYGYTFGSGTRLTVV.

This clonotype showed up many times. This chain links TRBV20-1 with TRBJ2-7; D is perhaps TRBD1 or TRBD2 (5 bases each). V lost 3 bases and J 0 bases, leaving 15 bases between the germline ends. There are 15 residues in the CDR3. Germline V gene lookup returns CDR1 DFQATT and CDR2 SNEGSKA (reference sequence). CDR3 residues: CSASEGRLNSYEQYF. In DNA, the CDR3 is TGCAGTGCTAGTGAGGGACGGTTAAACTCCTACGAGCAGTACTTC.

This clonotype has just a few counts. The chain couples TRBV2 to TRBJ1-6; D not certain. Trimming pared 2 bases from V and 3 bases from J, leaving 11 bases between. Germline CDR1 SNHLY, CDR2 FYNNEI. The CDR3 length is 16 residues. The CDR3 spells CASSERVKNYNSPLHF. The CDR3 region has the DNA TGTGCCAGCAGTGAACGGGTGAAGAACTATAATTCACCCCTCCACTTT.

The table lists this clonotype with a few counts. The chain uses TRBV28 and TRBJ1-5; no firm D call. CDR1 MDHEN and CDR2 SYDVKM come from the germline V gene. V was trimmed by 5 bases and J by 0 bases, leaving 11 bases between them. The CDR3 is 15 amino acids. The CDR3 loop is CASSTGGDSNQPQHF. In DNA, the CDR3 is TGTGCCAGCAGTACGGGAGGAGATAGCAATCAGCCCCAGCATTTT.

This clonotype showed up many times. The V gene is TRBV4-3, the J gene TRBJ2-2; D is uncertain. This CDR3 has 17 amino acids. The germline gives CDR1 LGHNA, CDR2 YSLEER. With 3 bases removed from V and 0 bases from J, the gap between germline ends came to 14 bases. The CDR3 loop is CASSHGLLTTNTGELFF. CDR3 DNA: TGCGCCAGCAGCCATGGTCTATTAACCACGAACACCGGGGAGCTGTTTTTT.

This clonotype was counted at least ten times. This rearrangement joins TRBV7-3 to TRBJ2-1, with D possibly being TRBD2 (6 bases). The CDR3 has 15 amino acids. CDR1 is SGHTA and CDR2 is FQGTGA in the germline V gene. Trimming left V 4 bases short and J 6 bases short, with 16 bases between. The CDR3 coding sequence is TGTGCCAGCAGCTCAACTGGGGGGAGCTTCAATGAGCAGTTCTTC. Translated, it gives CASSSTGGSFNEQFF.